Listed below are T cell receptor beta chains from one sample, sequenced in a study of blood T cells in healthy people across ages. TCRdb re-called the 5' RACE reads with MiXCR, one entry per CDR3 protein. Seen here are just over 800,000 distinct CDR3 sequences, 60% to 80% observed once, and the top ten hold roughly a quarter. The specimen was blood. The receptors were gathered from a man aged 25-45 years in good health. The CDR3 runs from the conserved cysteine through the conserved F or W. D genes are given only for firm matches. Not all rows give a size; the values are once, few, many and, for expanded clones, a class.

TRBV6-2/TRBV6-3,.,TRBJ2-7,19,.,TGTGCCAGCAGTTACAATATAGGGACACCTATTTTCAACTCCTACGAGCAGTACTTC,CASSYNIGTPIFNSYEQYF
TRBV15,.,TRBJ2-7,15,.,TGTGCCACCGGCAGAGAGCGCGGTCCCCCCTACGAGCAGTACTTC,CATGRERGPPYEQYF
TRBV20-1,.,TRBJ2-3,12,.,TGCACCCCAGAGGGCGACACAGATACGCAGTATTTT,CTPEGDTDTQYF
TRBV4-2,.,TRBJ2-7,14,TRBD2,TGTGCCAGCAGCCTTACTAGCGGTTCAGAGGCCCAGTACTTC,CASSLTSGSEAQYF
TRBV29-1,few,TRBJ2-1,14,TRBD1,TGCAGCGTTAGGGACAGGGGCCTGTACAATGAGCAGTTCTTC,CSVRDRGLYNEQFF
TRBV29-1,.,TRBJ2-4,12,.,TGCAGCGTTGAAGATGGAGGGGGTGAGCAGTACTTC,CSVEDGGGEQYF
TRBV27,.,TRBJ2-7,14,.,TGTGCCAGCAGTTTAGGACGGATCCCCTACGAGCAGTACTTC,CASSLGRIPYEQYF
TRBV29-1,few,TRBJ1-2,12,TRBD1,TGCAGCGTTACCGGGACAGACTATGGCTACACCTTC,CSVTGTDYGYTF
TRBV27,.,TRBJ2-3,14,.,TGTGCCAGCAGTTTGCTAATCAGCACAGATACGCAGTATTTT,CASSLLISTDTQYF
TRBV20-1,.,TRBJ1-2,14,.,TGCAGTACTAGGACCTCCCTGGGCCTGGGTGGCTACACCTTC,CSTRTSLGLGGYTF
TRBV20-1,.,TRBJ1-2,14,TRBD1,TGCAGTGCTAGACCCGGGACAGGGTATTATGGCTACACCTTC,CSARPGTGYYGYTF
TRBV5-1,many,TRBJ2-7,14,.,TGCGCCAGCAGCAACGTACAGGGCTCCTACGAGCAGTACTTC,CASSNVQGSYEQYF
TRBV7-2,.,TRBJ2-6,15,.,TGTGCCAGCAGCTTCGGGGAGTCTGGGGCCAACGTCCTGACTTTC,CASSFGESGANVLTF
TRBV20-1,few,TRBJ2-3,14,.,TGCAGTGCGCCTATAGGGGGGAGCACAGATACGCAGTATTTT,CSAPIGGSTDTQYF
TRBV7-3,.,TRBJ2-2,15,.,TGTGCCAGCAGCCGTGGACCCGACGAGGCCGGGGAGCTGTTTTTT,CASSRGPDEAGELFF
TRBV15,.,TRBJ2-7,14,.,TGTGCCACCAGCAGAGGGGACTCCTACAATGAGCAGTACTTC,CATSRGDSYNEQYF
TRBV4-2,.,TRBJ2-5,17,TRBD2,TGTGCCAGCAGCCAAACCCATGGGACTAGCGGACAAGAGACCCAGTACTTC,CASSQTHGTSGQETQYF
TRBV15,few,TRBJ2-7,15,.,TGTGCCACCAGCAGAGCCGGGACGGAGACCTACGAGCAGTACTTC,CATSRAGTETYEQYF
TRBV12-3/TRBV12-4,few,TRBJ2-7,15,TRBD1,TGTGCCAGCAGTCCTCAGGGGGCGTCCCTTAGGGAGCAGTACTTC,CASSPQGASLREQYF
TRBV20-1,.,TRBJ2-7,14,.,TGCAGTGCTGGAGAGGGCAGATACCCCTACGAGCAGTACTTC,CSAGEGRYPYEQYF
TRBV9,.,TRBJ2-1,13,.,TGTGCCAGCAGGTCGGATGGCGGGGAAGGGCAGTTCTTC,CASRSDGGEGQFF
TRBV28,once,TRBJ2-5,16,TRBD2,TGTGCCAGCAGTTCGAGACTAGCAGCTGACGCAGAGACCCAGTACTTC,CASSSRLAADAETQYF
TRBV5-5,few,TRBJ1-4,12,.,TGTGCCAGCAGCTTGAGCTTAAGTAAACTGTTTTTT,CASSLSLSKLFF
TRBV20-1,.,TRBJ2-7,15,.,TGCAGTGCTGAGGGGGGGGAGAGCGTCGAGTACGAGCAGTACTTC,CSAEGGESVEYEQYF
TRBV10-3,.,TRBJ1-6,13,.,TGTGCCACCAGGACAGAATACGGTTCACCCCTCCACTTT,CATRTEYGSPLHF
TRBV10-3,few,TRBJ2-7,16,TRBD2,TGTGCCATCAAGGGAAGAGCGGGGGGCAACTCCTACGAGCAGTACTTC,CAIKGRAGGNSYEQYF
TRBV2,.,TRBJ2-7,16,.,TGTGCCAGCAGTGAAGGGGGGGCAGGGGCACCCTACGAGCAGTACTTC,CASSEGGAGAPYEQYF
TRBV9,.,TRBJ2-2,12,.,TGTGCCAGCAGCGTACCAACCGGGGAGCTGTTTTTT,CASSVPTGELFF
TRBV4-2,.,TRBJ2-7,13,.,TGTGCCAGCAGCGCGGTATCGGGGTACGAGCAGTACTTC,CASSAVSGYEQYF
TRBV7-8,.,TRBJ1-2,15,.,TGTGCCAGCAGCTTCGTCGGGACGAATAACTATGGCTACACCTTC,CASSFVGTNNYGYTF
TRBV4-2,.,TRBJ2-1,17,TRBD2,TGTGCCAGCAGCCAAGATGGCCTAGCGGGGGGTTACAATGAGCAGTTCTTC,CASSQDGLAGGYNEQFF
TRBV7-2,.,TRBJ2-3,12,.,TGTGCCAGCAGCTCCATCACAGATACGCAGTATTTT,CASSSITDTQYF
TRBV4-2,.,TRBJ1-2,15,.,TGTGCCAGCAGCCAAGATAGGACAGACTACTATGGCTACACCTTC,CASSQDRTDYYGYTF
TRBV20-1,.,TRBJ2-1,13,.,TGCAGTGCTATTAACAGTTCCTACAATGAGCAGTTCTTC,CSAINSSYNEQFF
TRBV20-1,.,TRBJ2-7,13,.,TGCAGTGCTAGAGAGGGGACTCTCTACGAGCAGTACTTC,CSAREGTLYEQYF
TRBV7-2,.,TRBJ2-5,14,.,TGTGCCAGCAACCCTACCGGGGCCCAAGAGACCCAGTACTTC,CASNPTGAQETQYF
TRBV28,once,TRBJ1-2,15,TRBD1,TGTGCCAGCAGTGTTGCGACAGGGCGGAAGGGGGGCTACACCTTC,CASSVATGRKGGYTF
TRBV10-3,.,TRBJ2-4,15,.,TGTGCCATCAGTGAGTCGGGGCAGGGTCTGGACATTCAGTACTTC,CAISESGQGLDIQYF
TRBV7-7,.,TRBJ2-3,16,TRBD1,TGTGCCAGCAGTCCGCGGGGGACAGGGAACACAGATACGCAGTATTTT,CASSPRGTGNTDTQYF
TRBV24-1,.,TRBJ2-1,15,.,TGTGCCACCAGTGATTTGAGTACGGAAGCAGTTCGAAAGTTCTTC,CATSDLSTEAVRKFF
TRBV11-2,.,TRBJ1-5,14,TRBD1,TGTGCCAGCAGCTCGGACAGGGGGGGTCAGCCCCAGCATTTT,CASSSDRGGQPQHF
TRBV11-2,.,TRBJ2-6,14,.,TGTGCCAGCAGCTTGAGGACCGGGGCCAACGTCCCGACTTTC,CASSLRTGANVPTF
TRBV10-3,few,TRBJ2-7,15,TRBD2,TGTGCCATCAGTGAGGTCCTAGCGGGGGACTACGAGCAGTACTTC,CAISEVLAGDYEQYF
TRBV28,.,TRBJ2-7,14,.,TGTGCCAGCAGTTTAGGGCAGGTTGTCTACGAGCAGTACTTC,CASSLGQVVYEQYF
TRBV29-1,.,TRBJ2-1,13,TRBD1,TGCAGCGCCCCCGGGACAGCCCAAGAGACCCAGTTCTTC,CSAPGTAQETQFF
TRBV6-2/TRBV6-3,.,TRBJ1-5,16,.,TGTGCCAGCAGTTACTCACGGGGGCTGGGCAATCAGCCCCAGCATTTT,CASSYSRGLGNQPQHF
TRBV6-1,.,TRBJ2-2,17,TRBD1,TGTGCCAGCAGTAGGGGGCCGGAGATCTCGCCAGGCGGGGAGCTGTTTTTT,CASSRGPEISPGGELFF
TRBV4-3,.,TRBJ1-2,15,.,TGCACCAGCAGCCAACAGTTGCGGGGGAACTATGGCTACACCTTC,CTSSQQLRGNYGYTF
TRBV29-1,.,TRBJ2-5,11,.,TGCAGCGTTGAAAGCGGGGAGACCCAGTACTTC,CSVESGETQYF
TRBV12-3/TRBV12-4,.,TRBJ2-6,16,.,TGTGCCAGCAGTTTATTAGGGTCACCCGGGGCCAACGTCCTGACTTTC,CASSLLGSPGANVLTF
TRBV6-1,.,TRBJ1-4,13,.,TGTGCCAGCAGTCTACAGGTCAATGAAAAACTGTTTTTT,CASSLQVNEKLFF
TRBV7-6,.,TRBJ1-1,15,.,TGTGCCAGCAGCCCCCGGACGACCATGAACACTGAAGCTTTCTTT,CASSPRTTMNTEAFF
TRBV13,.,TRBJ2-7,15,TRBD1,TGTGCCAGCAGCACCGACAGGGGGCGAACGTCCGAGCAGTACTTC,CASSTDRGRTSEQYF
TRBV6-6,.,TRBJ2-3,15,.,TGTGCCAGCAGTGGACACCGGGACACCGCAGATACGCAGTATTTT,CASSGHRDTADTQYF